This T cell receptor (beta chain) was documented in a study of regulatory T cells in long-lasting Graves disease. Whole-study findings and limits: Among samples with persistent disease, TRBV28, TRBJ1-2 and TRBJ2-5 were favored.

Noted time point: newly diagnosed GD, antithyroid drugs for less than 3 months. From PBMCs, RNA was extracted and then used to make the TCR library. Graves' disease diagnosis used American Thyroid Association guidelines. The V gene end was trimmed by 3 bases and the J gene end by 5 bases; junction bases not matched to a gene: 5. Per germline, CDR1 MGHRA and CDR2 YSYEKL. The CDR3 loop spans 15 amino acids. CDR3-region Arm-PCR and iRepertoire HTBI primers produced the TCR beta libraries. TCRdb reanalysed the multiplex PCR reads using MiXCR and keeps one entry per CDR3 protein. The repertoire has 400,000 to 650,000 distinct CDR3 sequences, more than 15% of them found once; the top ten carry 25%. This clonotype was seen only a few times. Its target is not known. These data also featured in a second study, about T cells in Graves' hyperthyroidism and ophthalmopathy. That report notes: Stability of Graves' hyperthyroidism was defined as absent ophthalmopathy progression within 18 months.

Sample: peripheral blood mononuclear cells (PBMCs), taken at new diagnosis, from a patient treated with antithyroid drugs. This sequence was found in a woman aged 40 to 65 with Graves disease. The rearrangement joins TRBV4-1 to TRBJ1-5, with 9 bases aligning to TRBD1. In nucleotides, the CDR3 is TGCGCCAGCAGCCACCGGACAGGGGTCGATCAGCCCCAGCATTTT. As protein: CASSHRTGVDQPQHF.